A selection of T cell receptor beta chains follows, all from one sample in a study of T cells expressing NK-cell markers. TCRdb re-called the 5' RACE reads, yielding one record per CDR3 amino acid sequence without DNA. This sample's table has a few hundred thousand distinct CDR3 sequences. The sample was blood T cells: a sorted CD56 or NKG2C T cell subset, CD4+ or CD8+ T cells, or bulk PBMC T cells (not recorded which). Receptor source: a man younger than 30 in good health. Both conserved end residues are part of each CDR3.

V gene,J gene,CDR3 protein
TRBV12-3/TRBV12-4,TRBJ2-1,CASSFREGGNEQFF
TRBV15,TRBJ1-4,CATSRDPRVRDRLNEKLFF
TRBV5-1,TRBJ2-5,CASSPRTGIQLGVQETQYF
TRBV5-1,TRBJ1-2,CASSLAVTHEGGYTF
TRBV20-1,TRBJ2-7,CSANLAGAGDEQYF
TRBV6-2/TRBV6-3,TRBJ2-1,CASSYPSGSFDEQFF
TRBV20-1,TRBJ2-5,CSAIGAPSEETQYF
TRBV15,TRBJ2-4,CATSRRLAGEDIQYF
TRBV7-2,TRBJ2-7,CASSLASGREVTYEQYF
TRBV7-6,TRBJ2-3,CASSLGASATTDTQYF
TRBV7-2,TRBJ2-7,CASSLAWTGTSEQYF
TRBV12-3/TRBV12-4,TRBJ2-3,CASSPSGNELDTQYF
TRBV20-1,TRBJ1-1,CSALRTGSKNTEAFF
TRBV6-5,TRBJ2-5,CASSYLGLAGDQETQYF
TRBV7-2,TRBJ2-1,CASSFAPPRDEQFF
TRBV14,TRBJ2-7,CASSPVAGVPSYEQYF
TRBV4-3,TRBJ1-5,CASSQDAVYSNQPQHF
TRBV5-4,TRBJ1-2,CASSLVGGPYGYTF
TRBV30,TRBJ1-1,CAWNGRWEAFF
TRBV12-3/TRBV12-4,TRBJ1-1,CASSFGWDTEAFF
TRBV15,TRBJ2-3,CATSRDGSAGGDTQYF
TRBV4-2,TRBJ2-1,CASSQLGRQGGDSEQFF
TRBV6-1,TRBJ2-5,CASSPQASQETQYF
TRBV7-8,TRBJ2-1,CASSPVQVYNEQFF
TRBV12-3/TRBV12-4,TRBJ1-2,CASSLGLQGNYGYTF
TRBV12-3/TRBV12-4,TRBJ2-1,CAAAGSSYNEQFF
TRBV7-8,TRBJ2-7,CASSPSRDRGPEQYF
TRBV12-3/TRBV12-4,TRBJ2-1,CASILSGRAGEQFF
TRBV28,TRBJ2-5,CASSLFGRTSGTPQETQYF
TRBV5-4,TRBJ2-1,CASSQASDDEQFF
TRBV4-2,TRBJ2-3,CASSQVTENTQYF
TRBV20-1,TRBJ1-6,CSAKTGTGAWNSPLHF
TRBV9,TRBJ2-7,CASSVGRAEDEQYF
TRBV11-2,TRBJ1-1,CASSQAGGYTEAFF
TRBV12-3/TRBV12-4,TRBJ1-2,CASSFNPANYGYTF
TRBV20-1,TRBJ2-5,CSARDGGVWDQETQYF
TRBV12-3/TRBV12-4,TRBJ2-2,CASSLRLAAATGELFF
TRBV12-3/TRBV12-4,TRBJ2-1,CASSFSAGRTYNEQFF
TRBV12-3/TRBV12-4,TRBJ2-3,CASSSSPGLAGGPQDTQYF
TRBV4-2,TRBJ2-3,CASSQVQGSTDTQYF
TRBV12-3/TRBV12-4,TRBJ2-2,CAGREYANTGELFF
TRBV20-1,TRBJ2-7,CSARGGDEQYF
TRBV5-1,TRBJ2-3,CASSLAGLDRDTQYF
TRBV29-1,TRBJ2-5,CSVRREQGTQYF
TRBV12-3/TRBV12-4,TRBJ2-3,CASGPGLAIDTQYF
TRBV12-3/TRBV12-4,TRBJ2-6,CASSPRVASGSDSGANVLTF
TRBV7-9,TRBJ2-2,CASSHRTSGTGELFF
TRBV20-1,TRBJ2-5,CSASPGWSMGETQYF
TRBV12-2,TRBJ1-1,CASRTDRATEAFF
TRBV5-1,TRBJ2-1,CASRPGTAPSYNEQFF
TRBV9,TRBJ2-1,CASSNLGDRDPYNEQFF
TRBV12-3/TRBV12-4,TRBJ2-1,CASSFTRQGPWTNEQFF
TRBV27,TRBJ1-1,CASSSPDPEAFF
TRBV10-3,TRBJ2-3,CAISGGQVDTQYF
TRBV28,TRBJ2-1,CASSVPGPKAHEQFF